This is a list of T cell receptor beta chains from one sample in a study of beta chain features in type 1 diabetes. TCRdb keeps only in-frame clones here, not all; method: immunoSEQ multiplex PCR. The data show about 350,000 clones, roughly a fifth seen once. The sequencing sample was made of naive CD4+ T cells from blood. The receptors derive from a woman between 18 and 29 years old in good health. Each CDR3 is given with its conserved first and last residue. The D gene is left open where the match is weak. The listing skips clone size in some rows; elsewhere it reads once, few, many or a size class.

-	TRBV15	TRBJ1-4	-	CATSRDRGNEKLFF	TGTGCCACCAGCAGAGACCGGGGAAATGAAAAACTGTTTTTT
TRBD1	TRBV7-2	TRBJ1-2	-	CASSSSGTGIYGYTF	TGTGCCAGCAGCTCCTCCGGGACAGGGATCTATGGCTACACCTTC
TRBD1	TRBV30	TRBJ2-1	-	CAWTFGQGARNEQFF	TGTGCCTGGACCTTCGGACAGGGGGCACGGAATGAGCAGTTCTTC
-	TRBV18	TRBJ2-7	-	CASSPARGYEQYF	TGTGCCAGCTCACCAGCCAGGGGCTACGAGCAGTACTTC
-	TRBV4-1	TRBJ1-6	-	CASSATPGQSPLHF	TGCGCCAGCAGCGCGACACCGGGACAATCACCCCTCCACTTT
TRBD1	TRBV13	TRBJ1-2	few	CASSFPDRGDGYTF	TGTGCCAGCAGCTTTCCGGACAGGGGGGACGGCTACACCTTC
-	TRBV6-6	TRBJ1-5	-	CASSLPSEPQHF	TGTGCCAGCAGCCTTCCTAGCGAGCCCCAGCATTTT
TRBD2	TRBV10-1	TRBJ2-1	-	CASSESESGKSYNEQFF	TGCGCCAGCAGTGAGTCGGAAAGCGGGAAGTCCTACAATGAGCAGTTCTTC
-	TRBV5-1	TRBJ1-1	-	CASSPTQGSEAFF	TGCGCCAGCAGCCCGACACAGGGTTCTGAAGCTTTCTTT
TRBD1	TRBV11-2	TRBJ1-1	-	CASSLQGAGTEAFF	TGTGCCAGCAGCCTACAGGGGGCGGGGACTGAAGCTTTCTTT
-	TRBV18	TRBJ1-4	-	CASSPRTATNEKLFF	TGTGCCAGCTCACCACGGACAGCAACTAATGAAAAACTGTTTTTT
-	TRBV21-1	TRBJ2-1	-	CASYTQAGNEQFF	TGTGCCAGCTACACTCAAGCGGGTAATGAGCAGTTCTTC
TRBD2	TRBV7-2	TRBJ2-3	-	CASSLGLAGGAQYF	TGTGCCAGCAGCCTGGGACTAGCGGGAGGTGCGCAGTATTTT
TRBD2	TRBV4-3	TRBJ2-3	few	CASSQEGSGGADTQYF	TGCGCCAGCAGCCAAGAGGGCAGCGGGGGAGCAGATACGCAGTATTTT
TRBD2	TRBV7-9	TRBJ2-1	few	CASSSRGGSYNEQFF	TGTGCCAGCAGCTCGCGGGGGGGCTCCTACAATGAGCAGTTCTTC
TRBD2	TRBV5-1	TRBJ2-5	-	CASRLAGEQETQYF	TGCGCCAGCAGGCTAGCGGGGGAGCAAGAGACCCAGTACTTC
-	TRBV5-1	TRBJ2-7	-	CASCPDNSYEQYF	TGCGCCAGTTGTCCGGACAACTCCTACGAGCAGTACTTC